A selection of T cell receptor beta chains follows, all from one sample in a study of identical twins. MiXCR was run by TCRdb on the 5' RACE reads, yielding one entry per CDR3 protein. The sample records around 1.7 million distinct CDR3 sequences, about 32% being singletons. Sequenced sample: cord blood. These receptors were obtained from a newborn girl in good health. Both conserved end residues are part of each CDR3. Fields, in order: V gene, clone size, D gene, J gene, CDR3 DNA, CDR3 protein. A D gene is named only where the DNA matches it firmly. The size of a clone is reported for some rows only, either as once, few or many, or as a class for expanded clones.

V gene: TRBV29-1
clone size: few
D gene: NA
J gene: TRBJ2-3
CDR3 DNA: TGCAGCGTTGACGAGGGGACGGGCACAGATACGCAGTATTTT
CDR3 protein: CSVDEGTGTDTQYF

V gene: TRBV28
clone size: many
D gene: TRBD2
J gene: TRBJ2-7
CDR3 DNA: TGCGCCAGCAGCTCCTTAGCGGGCGGGACCTACGAGCAGTACTTC
CDR3 protein: CASSSLAGGTYEQYF

V gene: TRBV5-1
clone size: few
D gene: NA
J gene: TRBJ2-7
CDR3 DNA: TGCGCCAGCAGCTTGGCTCTGGGCTCGGGACCCTACGAGCAGTACTTC
CDR3 protein: CASSLALGSGPYEQYF

V gene: TRBV20-1
clone size: NA
D gene: TRBD2
J gene: TRBJ2-1
CDR3 DNA: TGCAGTGCTCGGACTAGCGGGGGGTCTTCCTACAATGAGCAGTTCTTC
CDR3 protein: CSARTSGGSSYNEQFF

V gene: TRBV20-1
clone size: NA
D gene: TRBD2
J gene: TRBJ2-5
CDR3 DNA: TGCAGTGCTAGTAGCGCGGGGGGGTTATATGAGCAGTACTTC
CDR3 protein: CSASSAGGLYEQYF

V gene: TRBV2
clone size: few
D gene: TRBD2
J gene: TRBJ2-5
CDR3 DNA: TGTGCCAGCAGTGGGACTAGCGGGGACAATGAGCAGTACTTC
CDR3 protein: CASSGTSGDNEQYF

V gene: TRBV12-3/TRBV12-4
clone size: few
D gene: TRBD1
J gene: TRBJ2-5
CDR3 DNA: TGTGCCAGCAGTCGGGACAGCCCGAGAGAGACCCAGTACTTC
CDR3 protein: CASSRDSPRETQYF

V gene: TRBV20-1
clone size: few
D gene: NA
J gene: TRBJ2-5
CDR3 DNA: TGCAGTGCTAGTGGGGCTCACCTGTACCAAGAGACCCAGTACTTC
CDR3 protein: CSASGAHLYQETQYF

V gene: TRBV20-1
clone size: NA
D gene: TRBD2
J gene: TRBJ2-5
CDR3 DNA: TGCAGTGCTAGAGACCCCGGGACTAGCGCTCAAGAGACCCAGTACTTC
CDR3 protein: CSARDPGTSAQETQYF

V gene: TRBV6-1
clone size: NA
D gene: NA
J gene: TRBJ2-5
CDR3 DNA: TGTGCCAGCAGACCACCTCCCTGGGGCCCTTATTGGGAGACCCAGTACTTC
CDR3 protein: CASRPPPWGPYWETQYF

V gene: TRBV20-1
clone size: NA
D gene: NA
J gene: TRBJ1-1
CDR3 DNA: TGCAGTGCTAGAGCCCCACAGGCCACTGAAGCTTTCTTT
CDR3 protein: CSARAPQATEAFF

V gene: TRBV20-1
clone size: NA
D gene: TRBD2
J gene: TRBJ2-1
CDR3 DNA: TGCAGTGCTAGAGCGTTTAGGGCTAGCGGGAAAGCCTACAATGAGCAGTTCTTC
CDR3 protein: CSARAFRASGKAYNEQFF

V gene: TRBV20-1
clone size: NA
D gene: TRBD1
J gene: TRBJ2-7
CDR3 DNA: TGCAGTGCTAGAGTACCGGGACAGGGACAACACGAGCAGTACTTC
CDR3 protein: CSARVPGQGQHEQYF

V gene: TRBV6-5
clone size: NA
D gene: NA
J gene: TRBJ2-2
CDR3 DNA: TGTGCCAGCAGTTACCTTGCCGGGGAGCTGTTTTTT
CDR3 protein: CASSYLAGELFF

V gene: TRBV20-1
clone size: NA
D gene: NA
J gene: TRBJ1-3
CDR3 DNA: TGCAGTGCCAGCAAAAGGGGGATCGGAAACACCATATATTTT
CDR3 protein: CSASKRGIGNTIYF

V gene: TRBV27
clone size: NA
D gene: NA
J gene: TRBJ1-6
CDR3 DNA: TGTGCCAGCAGTTTCGAGTATGCAGGCTCACCCCTCCACTTT
CDR3 protein: CASSFEYAGSPLHF

V gene: TRBV5-1
clone size: NA
D gene: TRBD2
J gene: TRBJ2-2
CDR3 DNA: TGCGCCAGCAGCTCGACGGGACTAGGAGGGGAGCTGTTTTTT
CDR3 protein: CASSSTGLGGELFF

V gene: TRBV7-2
clone size: few
D gene: TRBD2
J gene: TRBJ2-1
CDR3 DNA: TGTGCCAGCAGCCGAGGGCCAGGACTAGCGGTTAGTGAGCAGTTCTTC
CDR3 protein: CASSRGPGLAVSEQFF

V gene: TRBV4-2
clone size: few
D gene: TRBD1
J gene: TRBJ1-2
CDR3 DNA: TGTGCCAGCAGCCAAGCGAATAACAGGGGGAATGGCTACACCTTC
CDR3 protein: CASSQANNRGNGYTF

V gene: TRBV3-1
clone size: few
D gene: NA
J gene: TRBJ2-2
CDR3 DNA: TGTGCCAGCAGCCAGGGGCCCGGGCCGAACACCGGGGAGCTGTTTTTT
CDR3 protein: CASSQGPGPNTGELFF

V gene: TRBV5-6
clone size: once
D gene: TRBD1
J gene: TRBJ1-1
CDR3 DNA: TGTGCCAGCAGCTCCTATAAGACAGGGGGGGTGAACACTGAAGCTTTCTTT
CDR3 protein: CASSSYKTGGVNTEAFF

V gene: TRBV7-6
clone size: NA
D gene: NA
J gene: TRBJ2-1
CDR3 DNA: TGTGCCAGCAGCTTAGGCACAATGGTCTCCTACAATGAGCAGTTCTTC
CDR3 protein: CASSLGTMVSYNEQFF

V gene: TRBV18
clone size: few
D gene: NA
J gene: TRBJ2-3
CDR3 DNA: TGTGCCAGCTCACCTTCGGGCGAAGCGACAGATACGCAGTATTTT
CDR3 protein: CASSPSGEATDTQYF

V gene: TRBV12-3/TRBV12-4
clone size: NA
D gene: NA
J gene: TRBJ1-5
CDR3 DNA: TGTGCCAGCAGTCCTAGGGACAATCAGCCCCAGCATTTT
CDR3 protein: CASSPRDNQPQHF

V gene: TRBV5-1
clone size: many
D gene: TRBD1
J gene: TRBJ1-4
CDR3 DNA: TGTGCCAGCAGCTTGGGACAGCCTAATGAAAAACTGTTTTTT
CDR3 protein: CASSLGQPNEKLFF

V gene: TRBV10-3
clone size: few
D gene: TRBD1
J gene: TRBJ1-2
CDR3 DNA: TGTGCCATCAGGGTACAGGGGCCGGATGGCTACACCTTC
CDR3 protein: CAIRVQGPDGYTF

V gene: TRBV28
clone size: NA
D gene: NA
J gene: TRBJ2-1
CDR3 DNA: TGTGCCAGCGGGGTAGGCTACAATGAGCAGTTCTTC
CDR3 protein: CASGVGYNEQFF

V gene: TRBV30
clone size: NA
D gene: TRBD1
J gene: TRBJ1-2
CDR3 DNA: TGTGCCTGGAGTGTAGGGGGACAGCCACGGTATGGCTACACCTTC
CDR3 protein: CAWSVGGQPRYGYTF

V gene: TRBV3-1
clone size: NA
D gene: NA
J gene: TRBJ1-2
CDR3 DNA: TGTGCCAGCAGCCAACCCGGCGGGGATGGCTGCACCTTC
CDR3 protein: CASSQPGGDGCTF

V gene: TRBV20-1
clone size: few
D gene: NA
J gene: TRBJ2-7
CDR3 DNA: TGCAGTGCTACGTGGACAAGCGAGCAGTACTTC
CDR3 protein: CSATWTSEQYF

V gene: TRBV6-2/TRBV6-3
clone size: NA
D gene: TRBD1
J gene: TRBJ1-1
CDR3 DNA: TGTGCCAGCAGTTTTCCACCGACAGGGAAGGTTCCTACTGAAGCTTTCTTT
CDR3 protein: CASSFPPTGKVPTEAFF

V gene: TRBV3-1
clone size: NA
D gene: NA
J gene: TRBJ2-1
CDR3 DNA: TGTGCCAGCAGCCAATCGGGAGACTATGAGCAGTTCTTC
CDR3 protein: CASSQSGDYEQFF

V gene: TRBV12-3/TRBV12-4
clone size: NA
D gene: NA
J gene: TRBJ2-3
CDR3 DNA: TGTGCCAGCAGTTTTAGGCAGGGCTGGGGGAGAGCAGATACGCAGTATTTT
CDR3 protein: CASSFRQGWGRADTQYF

V gene: TRBV20-1
clone size: NA
D gene: TRBD1
J gene: TRBJ2-4
CDR3 DNA: TGCAGTGCTCGGACAGGGGGCCAAAACATTCAGTACTTC
CDR3 protein: CSARTGGQNIQYF